The next 8 T cell receptor beta chains were all read from a single sample in a study of T cells in Graves' hyperthyroidism and ophthalmopathy. Amplification of TCR beta CDR3 regions was performed using RNA transcripts as template. The primer set for the first-round RT-PCR of the TCR CDR3 was HTBI. From the multiplex PCR reads, TCRdb called clonotypes with MiXCR, one entry per CDR3 protein. The repertoire holds some 50,000 distinct CDR3 sequences, with 48% as singletons. Sequencing was done on a sample of blood. The receptors come from a woman aged 45-59 years with Graves' ophthalmopathy.

This clonotype was seen ten or more times. The rearrangement links TRBV24-1 to TRBJ2-7; TRBD2 agrees at 10 bases. CDR1 is KGHDR, CDR2 SFDVKD, per germline. The CDR3 runs 16 residues. With 4 bases clipped from V and 5 bases from J, the junction kept 10 bases outside the gene matches. CDR3 loop: CATSEKREGRSHEQYF. Written as DNA, the CDR3 is TGTGCCACCAGTGAGAAGCGGGAGGGCCGTTCCCACGAGCAGTACTTC.

This chain links TRBV2 with TRBJ1-5; D not certain. Germline V gene sequence: CDR1 SNHLY, CDR2 FYNNEI. With 8 bases removed from V and 1 base from J, the gap between germline ends came to 15 bases. This CDR3 region has 15 residues. CDR3 protein: CASHYVRMSNQPQHF. In DNA form, the CDR3 reads TGTGCCAGCCATTATGTAAGGATGAGCAATCAGCCCCAGCATTTT.

Many counts were recorded for this clonotype. This chain connects TRBV15 to TRBJ2-5; the match to TRBD2 covers 14 bases. Germline CDR1 reads LNHNV; CDR2 reads YYDKDF (reference sequence). This CDR3 has 15 residues. Germline trimming cut 5 bases from V and 4 bases from J; bases unmatched to any gene: 3. This chain's CDR3 is CATSVGLAGGETQYF. Written as DNA, the CDR3 is TGTGCCACCAGCGTCGGACTAGCGGGAGGAGAGACCCAGTACTTC.

This chain uses TRBV7-8 with TRBJ2-7; TRBD2 matches at 7 bases. The CDR3 is 15 amino acids. Trimming removed 4 bases from V and 7 bases from J; junction bases left unmatched: 13. The germline CDR1 and CDR2 sequences are SGHVS and FQNEAQ. Written as DNA, the CDR3 is TGTGCCAGCAGCTCATCTAGCGGTTACCTCTTGGAGCAGTACTTC. Its translation is CASSSSSGYLLEQYF.

Comments on this clonotype: Germline is not matched at one junction end, which may reflect a read error. The V and J genes are TRBV7-2 and TRBJ2-3; a possible D gene is TRBD2 (5 bases). CDR1 is SGHTA and CDR2 is FQGNSA in the germline V gene. This CDR3 is built from 16 residues. In DNA form, the CDR3 reads TGTGTCAGCAGCTTAGCCTTAGGTCTAGCACTTGATACGCAGTATTTT. This gives the protein CVSSLALGLALDTQYF.

Comments on this clonotype: An end of the junction does not agree with germline; a read error may underlie this. The chain recombines TRBV9 with TRBJ2-7; perhaps D is TRBD1 or TRBD2 (5 bases each). Germline loops: CDR1 SGDLS, CDR2 YYNGEE. The CDR3 has 13 amino acids. CDR3 sequence reads: CASSASGRPEQCF. The CDR3 DNA is TGTGCCAGCAGCGCATCGGGGCGCCCCGAGCAGTGCTTC.

This chain links TRBV11-2 with TRBJ1-6; D is ambiguous. This CDR3 has 13 amino acids. Germline CDR1 and CDR2: SGHAT and FQNNGV. Trimming shortened V by 0 bases and J by 7 bases, and 4 bases separated the two germline ends. Here the CDR3 DNA reads TGTGCCAGCAGCTTAGATCCCAATTCACCCCTCCACTTT. It translates to CASSLDPNSPLHF.

This clonotype is labeled as medium-sized (0.01 to 0.1%). V and J are TRBV7-8 and TRBJ1-6; tentative D call: TRBD1 (5 bases). This CDR3 has 16 residues. The germline V gene encodes CDR1 SGHVS and CDR2 FQNEAQ. The V end was cut by 5 bases, the J end by 2 bases, with 13 bases between. CDR3 sequence (DNA): TGTGCCAGCAGCCCCAGGGAAGGCGCCTATAATTCACCCCTCCACTTT. It yields the protein CASSPREGAYNSPLHF.